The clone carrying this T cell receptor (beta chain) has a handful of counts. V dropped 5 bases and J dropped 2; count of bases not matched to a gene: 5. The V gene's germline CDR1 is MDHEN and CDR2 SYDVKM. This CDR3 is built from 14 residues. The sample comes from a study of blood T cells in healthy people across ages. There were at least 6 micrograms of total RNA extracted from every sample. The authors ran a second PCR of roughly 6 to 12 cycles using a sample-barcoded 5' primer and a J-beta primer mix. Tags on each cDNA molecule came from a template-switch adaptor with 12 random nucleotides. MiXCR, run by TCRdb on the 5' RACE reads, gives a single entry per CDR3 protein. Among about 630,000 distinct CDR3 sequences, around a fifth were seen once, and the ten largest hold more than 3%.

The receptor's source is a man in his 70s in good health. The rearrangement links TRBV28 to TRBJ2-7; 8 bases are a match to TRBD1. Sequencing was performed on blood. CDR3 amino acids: CASSRTGMAYEQYF. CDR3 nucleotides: TGTGCCAGCAGTCGGACAGGGATGGCCTACGAGCAGTACTTC.